The entry below describes one T cell receptor (beta chain). These data belong to a study of blood T cell repertoires in COVID-19. In the authors' workflow: For nucleated cells, counts were estimated from reference gene primer amplification. Only in-frame clones appear in the TCRdb table, and some are missing; sequencing was by immunoSEQ multiplex PCR. V, J and clone size are those of that table, while D and trimming were read from the DNA. The profile covers 38,000 or so clones, with more than 80% appearing a single time and 35% to 45% taken by the ten largest. Source material: peripheral blood. The source is a human donor in a cohort sampled during active or convalescent COVID-19. The donor label of this sample is uncertain.

The CDR3 coding sequence is TGTGCCAGCAGCCTCGGACAGGGTAGAGGCGGGGAGCTGTTTTTT. Protein product: CASSLGQGRGGELFF. The chain carries TRBV11-1 and TRBJ2-2, with 8 bases matching TRBD1. V was clipped by 5 bases and J by 7 bases; unmatched bases: 9. The CDR3 has 15 residues. Germline loops: CDR1 SGHAT, CDR2 FQDESV (reference sequence).